This T cell receptor (beta chain) stems from a study of follicular helper T cells after annual influenza vaccination. General observations from the study: ICOS+CD38+ cTfh clonality tracked population frequency, and its change tracked circulating plasmablast change. ICOS-CD38- cTfh most often held earlier Day 7 ICOS+CD38+ clones.

This sample's time point: 2015-2016 season, 7 days after influenza vaccination. Community-dwelling subjects without influenza vaccination in the prior 6 months were enrolled. From germline, CDR1 is MNHEY and CDR2 SMNVEV (reference sequence). This CDR3 comprises 15 residues. V lost 5 bases and J lost 5, with 16 bases in between. Remarks on this clone: The antigen remains unidentified.

Measured with immunoSEQ multiplex PCR; TCRdb has only the in-frame clones, and not every one. In the table there are about 1,300 clones, around three quarters of which are singletons. V gene TRBV27 combines with J gene TRBJ2-4; D is possibly TRBD1 (6 bases). Sequences were derived from CXCR5+ CD38+ circulating T follicular helper cells from blood, sampled 7 days after influenza vaccination. The subset: circulating Tfh, non-naive CD4+CXCR5+PD-1+ (ICOS+CD38+ or ICOS-CD38-). This clonotype was obtained from an adult who received the influenza vaccine. Written as DNA, the CDR3 is TGTGCCAGCAGTCTTGAAAACAGGGTCGAAAACATTCAGTACTTC. Translating gives CASSLENRVENIQYF.